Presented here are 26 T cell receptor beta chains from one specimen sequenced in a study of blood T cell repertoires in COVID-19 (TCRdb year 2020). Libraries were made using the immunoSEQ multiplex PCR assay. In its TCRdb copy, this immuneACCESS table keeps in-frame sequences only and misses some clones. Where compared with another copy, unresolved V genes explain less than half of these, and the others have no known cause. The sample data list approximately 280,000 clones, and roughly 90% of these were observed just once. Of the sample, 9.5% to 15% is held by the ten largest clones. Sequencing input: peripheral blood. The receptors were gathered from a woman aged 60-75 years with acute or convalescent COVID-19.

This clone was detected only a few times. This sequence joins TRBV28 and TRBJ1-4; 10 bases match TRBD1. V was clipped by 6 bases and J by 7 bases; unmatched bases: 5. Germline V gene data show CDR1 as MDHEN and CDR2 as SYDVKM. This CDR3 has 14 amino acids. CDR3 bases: TGTGCCAGCAGAGCCGACAGGGGGCGTGAAAAACTGTTTTTT. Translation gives CASRADRGREKLFF.

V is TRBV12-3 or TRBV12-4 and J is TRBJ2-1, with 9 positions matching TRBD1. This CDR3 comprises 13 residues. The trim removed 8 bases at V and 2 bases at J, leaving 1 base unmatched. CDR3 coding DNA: TGTGCCAGCGGGGACAGGGCCTACAATGAGCAGTTCTTC. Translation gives CASGDRAYNEQFF.

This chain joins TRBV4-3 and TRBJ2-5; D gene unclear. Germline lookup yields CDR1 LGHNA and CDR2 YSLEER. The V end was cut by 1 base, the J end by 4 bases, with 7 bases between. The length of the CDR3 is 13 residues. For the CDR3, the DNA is TGCGCCAGCAGCCAAGCTTGGAGAGAGACCCAGTACTTC. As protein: CASSQAWRETQYF.

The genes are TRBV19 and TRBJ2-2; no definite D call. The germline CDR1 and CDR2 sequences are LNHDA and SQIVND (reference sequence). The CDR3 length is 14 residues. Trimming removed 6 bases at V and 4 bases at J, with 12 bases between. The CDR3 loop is CASRVDAGTGELFF. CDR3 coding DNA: TGTGCCAGTAGGGTGGATGCAGGCACCGGGGAGCTGTTTTTT.

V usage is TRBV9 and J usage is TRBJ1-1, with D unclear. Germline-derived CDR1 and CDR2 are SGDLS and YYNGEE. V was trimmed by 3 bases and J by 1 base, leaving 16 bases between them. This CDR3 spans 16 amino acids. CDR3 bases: TGTGCCAGCAGCGGAGCCCAGGTCCCTTCGAACACTGAAGCTTTCTTT. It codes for CASSGAQVPSNTEAFF.

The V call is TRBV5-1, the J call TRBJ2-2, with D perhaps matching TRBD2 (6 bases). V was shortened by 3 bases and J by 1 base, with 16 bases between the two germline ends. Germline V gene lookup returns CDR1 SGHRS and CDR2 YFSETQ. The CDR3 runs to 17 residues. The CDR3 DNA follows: TGCGCCAGCAGCTCGGGCCGTGGTAGCGGGAACACCGGGGAGCTGTTTTTT. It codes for CASSSGRGSGNTGELFF.

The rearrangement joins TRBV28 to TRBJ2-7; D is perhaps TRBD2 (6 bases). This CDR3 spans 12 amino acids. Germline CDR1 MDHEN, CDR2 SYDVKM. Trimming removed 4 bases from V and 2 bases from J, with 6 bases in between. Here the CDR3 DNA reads TGTGCCAGCAGTTGGGGGGCCTACGAGCAGTACTTC. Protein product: CASSWGAYEQYF.

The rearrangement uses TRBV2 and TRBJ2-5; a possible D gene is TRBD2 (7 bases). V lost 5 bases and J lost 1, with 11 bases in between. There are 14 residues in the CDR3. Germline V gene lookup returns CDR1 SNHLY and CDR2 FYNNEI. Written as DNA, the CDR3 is TGTGCCAGCAGTATGGGGGGGCCCCAAGAGACCCAGTACTTC. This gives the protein CASSMGGPQETQYF.

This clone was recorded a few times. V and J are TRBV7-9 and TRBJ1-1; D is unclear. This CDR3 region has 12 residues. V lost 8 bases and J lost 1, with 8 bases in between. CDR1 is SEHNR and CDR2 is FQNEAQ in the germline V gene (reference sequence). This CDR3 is CASGRENTEAFF. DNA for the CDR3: TGTGCCAGCGGACGGGAGAACACTGAAGCTTTCTTT.

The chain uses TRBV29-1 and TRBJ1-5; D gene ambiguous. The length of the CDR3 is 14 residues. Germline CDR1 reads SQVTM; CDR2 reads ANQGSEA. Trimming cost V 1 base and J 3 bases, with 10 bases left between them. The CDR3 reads CSVEGSGFNQPQHF. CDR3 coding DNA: TGCAGCGTTGAAGGGTCAGGATTCAATCAGCCCCAGCATTTT.

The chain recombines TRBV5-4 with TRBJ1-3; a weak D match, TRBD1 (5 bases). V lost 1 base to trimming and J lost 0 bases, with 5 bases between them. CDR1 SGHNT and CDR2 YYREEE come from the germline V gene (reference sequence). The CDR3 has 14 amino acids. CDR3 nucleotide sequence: TGTGCCAGCAGCTTGACAGGCTCTGGAAACACCATATATTTT. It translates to CASSLTGSGNTIYF.

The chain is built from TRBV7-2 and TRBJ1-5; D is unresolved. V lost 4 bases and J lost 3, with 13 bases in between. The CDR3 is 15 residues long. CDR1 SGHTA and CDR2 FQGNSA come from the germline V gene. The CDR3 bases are TGTGCCAGCAGCTCCCTGGGCAGCTTCAATCAGCCCCAGCATTTT. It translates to CASSSLGSFNQPQHF.

This CDR3 is CASSQDRAVKNTDTQYF. The CDR3 DNA is TGTGCCAGCAGCCAAGATCGCGCGGTAAAGAACACAGATACGCAGTATTTT. The chain links TRBV3-1 (or the pseudogene TRBV3-2) to TRBJ2-3; D unresolved. The length of the CDR3 is 17 residues. Germline CDR1 reads LGHDT; CDR2 reads YNNKEL (reference sequence). Between the trimmed V and J ends, which lost 0 bases and 2 bases, there was a span of 15 bases.

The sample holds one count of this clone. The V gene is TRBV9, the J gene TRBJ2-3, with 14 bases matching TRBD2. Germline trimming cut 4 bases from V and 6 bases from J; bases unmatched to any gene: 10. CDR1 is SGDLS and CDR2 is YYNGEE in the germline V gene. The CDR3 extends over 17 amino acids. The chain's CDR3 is CASSLEGLAGVVDTQYF. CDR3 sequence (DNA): TGTGCCAGCAGCCTAGAGGGACTAGCGGGAGTGGTGGATACGCAGTATTTT.

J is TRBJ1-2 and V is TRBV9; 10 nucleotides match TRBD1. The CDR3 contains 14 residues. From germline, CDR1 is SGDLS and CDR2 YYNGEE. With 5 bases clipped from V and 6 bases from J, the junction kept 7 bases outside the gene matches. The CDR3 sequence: CASRGDRGSDGYTF. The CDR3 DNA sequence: TGTGCCAGCAGAGGGGACAGGGGATCGGATGGCTACACCTTC.

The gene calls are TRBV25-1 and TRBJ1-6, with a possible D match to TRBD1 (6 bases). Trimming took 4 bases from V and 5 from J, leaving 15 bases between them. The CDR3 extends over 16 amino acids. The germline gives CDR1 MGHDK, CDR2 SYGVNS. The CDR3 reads CASSGSGQQNNSPLHF. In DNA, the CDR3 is TGTGCCAGCAGTGGGTCTGGACAGCAGAATAATTCACCCCTCCACTTT.

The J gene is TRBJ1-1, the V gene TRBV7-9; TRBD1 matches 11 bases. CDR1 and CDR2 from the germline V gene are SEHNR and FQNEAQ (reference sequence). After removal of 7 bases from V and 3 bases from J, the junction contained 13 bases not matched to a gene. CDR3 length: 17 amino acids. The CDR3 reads CASTDLDRGRLDTEAFF. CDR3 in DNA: TGTGCCAGCACCGACCTGGACAGGGGGCGCTTGGACACTGAAGCTTTCTTT.

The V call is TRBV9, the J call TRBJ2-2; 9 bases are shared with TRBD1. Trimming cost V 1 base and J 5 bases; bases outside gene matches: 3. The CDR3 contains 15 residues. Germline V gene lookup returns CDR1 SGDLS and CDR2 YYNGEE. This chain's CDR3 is CASSVTGGGTGELFF. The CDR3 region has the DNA TGTGCCAGCAGCGTAACAGGGGGCGGGACCGGGGAGCTGTTTTTT. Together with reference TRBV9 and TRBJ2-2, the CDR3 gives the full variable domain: DSGVTQTPKHLITATGQRVTLRCSPRSGDLSVYWYQQSLDQGLQFLIQYYNGEERAKGNILERFSAQQFPDLHSELNLSSLELGDSALYFCASSVTGGGTGELFFGEGSRLTVL.

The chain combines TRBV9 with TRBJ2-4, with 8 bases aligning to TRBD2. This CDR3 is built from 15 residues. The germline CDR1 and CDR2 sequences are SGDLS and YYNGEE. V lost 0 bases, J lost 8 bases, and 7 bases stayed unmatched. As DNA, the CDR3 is TGTGCCAGCAGCGTAGAACCGGGGGGGCGAGACATTCAGTACTTC. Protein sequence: CASSVEPGGRDIQYF.

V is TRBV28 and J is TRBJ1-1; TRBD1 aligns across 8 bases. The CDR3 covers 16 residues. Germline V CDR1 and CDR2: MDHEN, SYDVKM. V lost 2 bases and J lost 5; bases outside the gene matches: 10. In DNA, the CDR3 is TGTGCCAGCAGTTTAAGGACAGGGATCGGGGGGACTGAAGCTTTCTTT. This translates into CASSLRTGIGGTEAFF. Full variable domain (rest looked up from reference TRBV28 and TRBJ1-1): DVKVTQSSRYLVKRTGEKVFLECVQDMDHENMFWYRQDPGLGLRLIYFSYDVKMKEKGDIPEGYSVSREKKERFSLILESASTNQTSMYLCASSLRTGIGGTEAFFGQGTRLTVV.

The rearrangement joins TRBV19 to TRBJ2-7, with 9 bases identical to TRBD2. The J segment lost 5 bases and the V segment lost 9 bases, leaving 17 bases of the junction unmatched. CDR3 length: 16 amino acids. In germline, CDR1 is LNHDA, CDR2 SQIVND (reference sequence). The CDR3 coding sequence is TGTGCCAGCCAAAGGGGCCCGACTAGCGGATGGGACGAGCAGTACTTC. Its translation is CASQRGPTSGWDEQYF.

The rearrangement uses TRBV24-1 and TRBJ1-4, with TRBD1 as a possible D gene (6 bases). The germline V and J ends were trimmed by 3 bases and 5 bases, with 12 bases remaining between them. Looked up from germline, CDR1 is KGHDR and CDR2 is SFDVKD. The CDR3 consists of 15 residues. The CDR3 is CATSDPGTPNEKLFF. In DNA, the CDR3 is TGTGCCACCAGTGATCCCGGGACACCCAATGAAAAACTGTTTTTT.

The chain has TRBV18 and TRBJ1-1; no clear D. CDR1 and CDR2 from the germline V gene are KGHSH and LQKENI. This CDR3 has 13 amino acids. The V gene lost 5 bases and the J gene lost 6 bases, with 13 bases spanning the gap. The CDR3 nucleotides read TGTGCCAGCTCAACGGGAGGAATCTCTGAAGCTTTCTTT. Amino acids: CASSTGGISEAFF.

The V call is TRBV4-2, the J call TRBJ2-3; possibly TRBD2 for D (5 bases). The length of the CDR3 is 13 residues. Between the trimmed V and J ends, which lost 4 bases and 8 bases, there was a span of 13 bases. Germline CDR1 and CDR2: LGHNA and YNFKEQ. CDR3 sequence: CASSPVEAGTQYF. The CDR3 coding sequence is TGTGCCAGCAGCCCAGTGGAGGCCGGTACGCAGTATTTT.

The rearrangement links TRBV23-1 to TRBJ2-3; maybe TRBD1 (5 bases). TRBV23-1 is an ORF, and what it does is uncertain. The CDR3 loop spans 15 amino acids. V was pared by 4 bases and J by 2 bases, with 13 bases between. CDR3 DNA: TGCGCCAGCAGTCCCTTGGGGCGCGACACAGATACGCAGTATTTT. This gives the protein CASSPLGRDTDTQYF.

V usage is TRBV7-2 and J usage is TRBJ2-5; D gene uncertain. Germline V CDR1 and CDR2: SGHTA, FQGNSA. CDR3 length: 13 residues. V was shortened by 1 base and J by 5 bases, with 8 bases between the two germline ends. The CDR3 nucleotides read TGTGCCAGCAGCTTAGGCGTGGTGGAGACCCAGTACTTC. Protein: CASSLGVVETQYF. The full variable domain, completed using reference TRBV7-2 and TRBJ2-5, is GAGVSQSPSNKVTEKGKDVELRCDPISGHTALYWYRQSLGQGLEFLIYFQGNSAPDKSGLPSDRFSAERTGGSVSTLTIQRTQQEDSAVYLCASSLGVVETQYFGPGTRLLVL.